The TCR beta chain under discussion was sequenced for a study of vaccination and CD4 T cells after COVID-19. The CDR3 totals 15 residues. Germline trimming cut 6 bases from V and 2 bases from J; bases unmatched to any gene: 9. Germline-derived CDR1 and CDR2 are SQVTM and ANQGSEA. Treatment indicated: roughly 11-day PBMC culture with coronavirus spike peptide pools or control peptides (ViraFEST assay). Cultured CD4+ T-cell DNA underwent Oncomine TCR Beta short-read sequencing. From the PCR reads, TCRdb called clonotypes with MiXCR, one entry per CDR3 protein. The profile covers around 18,000 distinct CDR3 sequences, with roughly 48% appearing a single time and roughly 10% taken by the ten largest. For this clonotype: The target antigen is unknown.

This clonotype was sampled from a human donor who had recovered from COVID-19. The specimen was CD4+ T cells from blood, cultured in vitro, collected before SARS-CoV-2 vaccination. The chain combines TRBV29-1 with TRBJ1-1; 10 bases are shared with TRBD1. CDR3 protein: CSVDRGQVFNTEAFF. The CDR3 DNA reads as TGCAGCGTCGACAGGGGGCAAGTTTTCAACACTGAAGCTTTCTTT.